The rows below give T cell receptor beta chains drawn from one sample of a study of blood T cell repertoires in COVID-19. This table comes from immunoSEQ multiplex PCR, and its TCRdb copy is limited to in-frame clones, with some not included. Among under 300,000 clones listed, roughly three quarters were seen once. Sequencing used peripheral blood. These receptors were taken from a woman aged 40 to 55 with active or convalescent COVID-19. CDR3s include the opening cysteine and the closing phenylalanine or tryptophan. Each record gives: V gene, CDR3 protein.

V: TRBV10-3
CDR3: CAISGGTGRDTEAFF

V: TRBV5-4
CDR3: CASSTTGGYVEETQYF

V: TRBV5-6
CDR3: CASSLQTVAKNIQYF

V: TRBV12-3/TRBV12-4
CDR3: CASSYGQNYGYTF

V: TRBV10-2
CDR3: CAIRQTSSADTEAFF

V: TRBV6-2/TRBV6-3
CDR3: CASSYQRMNTEAFF

V: TRBV21-1
CDR3: CASSKARRKKNTIYF

V: TRBV7-9
CDR3: CASSQTSGYNEQFF

V: TRBV11-3
CDR3: CASSLDGRGEQYF

V: TRBV5-1
CDR3: CASSWGQVETQYF

V: TRBV7-2
CDR3: CASSFGTGPNYGYTF

V: TRBV5-1
CDR3: CASSLAALRTGELFF

V: TRBV7-2
CDR3: CASSLAGGAHQPQHF

V: TRBV19
CDR3: CASFPGTDEAFF

V: TRBV5-6
CDR3: CASSLAPGLNQPQHF

V: TRBV4-1
CDR3: CASSQGSGIYGYTF

V: TRBV18
CDR3: CASREGTYYGYTF

V: TRBV18
CDR3: CASSPRGYEKLFF

V: TRBV9
CDR3: CASSVGNEGAIETQYF

V: TRBV19
CDR3: CASITGGHSNQPQHF

V: TRBV5-1
CDR3: CASTRYTGTSGGQRYF

V: TRBV28
CDR3: CASSLDLDPTF

V: TRBV5-1
CDR3: CASSFGQGREKLFF

V: TRBV30
CDR3: CACRHRGQETQYF

V: TRBV12-3/TRBV12-4
CDR3: CASRRGGEQFF

V: TRBV7-3
CDR3: CASSPSGGGNEQFF

V: TRBV12-3/TRBV12-4
CDR3: CASSDRGQETQYF

V: TRBV19
CDR3: CASSATSANSYNEQFF

V: TRBV18
CDR3: CASSRDRGRFQPQHF

V: TRBV29-1
CDR3: CSVAEGAGEKLFF

V: TRBV6-5
CDR3: CASEARVNYGYTF

V: TRBV28
CDR3: CASTDSATNEKLFF

V: TRBV27
CDR3: CASRFSDRGNTEAFF

V: TRBV6-5
CDR3: CASRTWTGDYTF

V: TRBV4-1
CDR3: CASSQVQVSSPLHF

V: TRBV4-2
CDR3: CASSQDRGGGRTEAFF

V: TRBV18
CDR3: CASSPQGTREAFF

V: TRBV6-5
CDR3: CASNRANQPQHF

V: TRBV12-3/TRBV12-4
CDR3: CASRSGDQPQHF

V: TRBV3-1/TRBV3-2
CDR3: CASSHEGQPQHF